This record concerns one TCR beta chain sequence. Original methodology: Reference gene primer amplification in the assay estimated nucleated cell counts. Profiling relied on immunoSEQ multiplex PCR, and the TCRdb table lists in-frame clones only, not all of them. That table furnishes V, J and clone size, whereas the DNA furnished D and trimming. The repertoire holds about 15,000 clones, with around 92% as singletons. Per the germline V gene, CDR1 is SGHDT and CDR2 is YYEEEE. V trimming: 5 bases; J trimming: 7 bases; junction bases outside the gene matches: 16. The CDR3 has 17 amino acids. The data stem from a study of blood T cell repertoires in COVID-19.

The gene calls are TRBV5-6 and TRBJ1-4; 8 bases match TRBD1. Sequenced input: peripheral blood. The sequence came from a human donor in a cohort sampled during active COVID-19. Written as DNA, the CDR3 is TGTGCCAGCAGTTACAACCGGGGGGACAGGAGTCCTGAAAAACTGTTTTTT. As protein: CASSYNRGDRSPEKLFF.